What follows are 2 T cell receptor beta chains derived from one specimen sequenced in a study of cytomegalovirus exposure and HLA in healthy donors. The PCR ran on 60 Vbeta and 13 Jbeta primers. Repertoires were generated with immunoSEQ multiplex PCR, while TCRdb's copy carries only in-frame clones and drops some. This sample has about 200,000 clones, with under 85% found just once. Specimen: PBMCs. The receptors shown here come from a man aged 50-59 years in good health and CMV-seronegative.

This clone was counted a few times. The chain recombines TRBV28 with TRBJ1-6; D is undetermined. Germline V gene lookup returns CDR1 MDHEN and CDR2 SYDVKM. The CDR3 sequence is 13 residues long. The ends were cut back, 3 bases at V and 8 bases at J, with 8 bases in the middle. The DNA for the CDR3 is TGTGCCAGCAGTTTTCCCCCTTATTCACCCCTCCACTTT. Translation: CASSFPPYSPLHF.

The sample holds one count of this clone. V usage is TRBV5-1 and J usage is TRBJ1-4, with a possible D match to TRBD1 (5 bases). Trimming removed 2 bases at V and 5 bases at J, with 13 bases between. This CDR3 has 15 residues. Germline assignment: CDR1 SGHRS and CDR2 YFSETQ. The CDR3 region has the DNA TGCGCCAGCAGCTTTTCGACAGCGACCAATGAAAAACTGTTTTTT. Residues: CASSFSTATNEKLFF.